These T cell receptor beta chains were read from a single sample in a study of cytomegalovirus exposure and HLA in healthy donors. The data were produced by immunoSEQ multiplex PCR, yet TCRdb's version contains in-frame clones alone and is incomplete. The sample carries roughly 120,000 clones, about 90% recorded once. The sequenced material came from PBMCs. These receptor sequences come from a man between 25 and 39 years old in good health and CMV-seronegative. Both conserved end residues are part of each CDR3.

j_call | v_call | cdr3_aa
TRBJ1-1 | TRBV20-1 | CSAVGQTEAFF
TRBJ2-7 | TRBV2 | CASTSSYEQYF
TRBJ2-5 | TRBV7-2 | CASSSPGDQYF
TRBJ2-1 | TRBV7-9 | CASSPLLPKTNEQFF
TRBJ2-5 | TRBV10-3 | CAISGRQGLGETQYF
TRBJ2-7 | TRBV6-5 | CASSPWTGGYEQYF
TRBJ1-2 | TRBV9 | CASSIDRDYGYTF
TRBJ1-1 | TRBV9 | CASSMVGGAFF
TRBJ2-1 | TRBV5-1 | CASSLIGTSGISSYNEQFF
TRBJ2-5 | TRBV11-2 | CASSSSGTVQETQYF
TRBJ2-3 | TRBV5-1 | CASSSGTSPNTQYF
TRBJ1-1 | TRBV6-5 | CASSYSTAMNTEAFF
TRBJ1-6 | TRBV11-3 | CASSLDRVRNSPLHF
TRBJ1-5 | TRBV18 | CASSEARGSNQPQHF
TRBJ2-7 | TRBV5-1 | CASSLAGVVSYEQYF
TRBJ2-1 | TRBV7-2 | CASRLTPWADEQFF
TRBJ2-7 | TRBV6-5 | CASSPGLAGTHEQYF
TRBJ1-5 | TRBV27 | CASAPGQLSNQPQHF
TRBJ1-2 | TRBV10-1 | CASSGAIYGYTF
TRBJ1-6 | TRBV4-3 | CASSQGISSPLHF
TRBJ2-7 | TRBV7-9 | CASSPKQGREQYF
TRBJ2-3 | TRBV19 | CASSILQGAADTQYF
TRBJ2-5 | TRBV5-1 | CASSLGHQQETQYF
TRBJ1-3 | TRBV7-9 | CASSLTVSSGNTIYF
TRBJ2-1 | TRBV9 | CASSRLSLRTANEQFF
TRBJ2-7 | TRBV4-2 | CASSPRNAGAPYEQYF
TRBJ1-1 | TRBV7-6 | CASRKLTGYRTEAFF
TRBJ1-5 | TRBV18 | CASSPLEERQPQHF
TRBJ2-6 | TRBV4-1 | CASSQGHAGGGANVLTF
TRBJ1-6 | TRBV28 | CASSKRGLAYNSPLHF
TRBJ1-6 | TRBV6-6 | CASTRGLASPLHF
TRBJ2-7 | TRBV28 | CASSRYRGAYEQYF
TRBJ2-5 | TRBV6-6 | CASSLITGETQYF
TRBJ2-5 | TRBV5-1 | CASSLAAGGETQYF
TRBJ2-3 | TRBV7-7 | CASSKNPEADTQYF
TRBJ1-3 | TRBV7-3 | CASSRTGTTGNTIYF
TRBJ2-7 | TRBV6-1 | CASRGTGAGNEQYF
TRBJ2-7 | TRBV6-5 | CASSSAENEQYF
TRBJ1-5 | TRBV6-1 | CASSISDQPQHF
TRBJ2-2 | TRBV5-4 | CASSSPGTSGGEDTGELFF
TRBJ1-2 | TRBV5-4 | CASSLAGHNYGYTF
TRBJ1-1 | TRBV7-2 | CASSSGRGGWAEAFF